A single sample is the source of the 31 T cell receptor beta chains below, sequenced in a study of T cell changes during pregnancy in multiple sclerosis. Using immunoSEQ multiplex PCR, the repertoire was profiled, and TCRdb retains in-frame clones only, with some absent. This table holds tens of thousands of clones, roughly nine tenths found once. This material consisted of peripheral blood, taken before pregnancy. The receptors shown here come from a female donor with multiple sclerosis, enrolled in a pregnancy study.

The CDR3 sequence: CAWSAQGVVGNQPQHF. The CDR3 DNA is TGTGCCTGGAGTGCACAGGGGGTTGTTGGCAATCAGCCCCAGCATTTT. The chain has TRBV30 and TRBJ1-5; 8 bases match TRBD1. CDR3 size: 16 residues. Trimming took 1 base from V and 2 from J; bases not matched to a gene: 7. Germline V lookup: CDR1 GTSNPN, CDR2 SVGIG (reference sequence). Full variable domain (missing parts from reference TRBV30 and TRBJ1-5): SQTIHQWPATLVQPVGSPLSLECTVEGTSNPNLYWYRQAAGRGLQLLFYSVGIGQISSEVPQNLSASRPQDRQFILSSKKLLLSDSGFYLCAWSAQGVVGNQPQHFGDGTRLSIL.

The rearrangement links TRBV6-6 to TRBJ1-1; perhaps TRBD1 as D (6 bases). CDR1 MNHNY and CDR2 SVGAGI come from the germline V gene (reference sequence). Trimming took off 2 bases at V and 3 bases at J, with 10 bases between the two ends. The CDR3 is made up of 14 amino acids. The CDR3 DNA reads TGTGCCAGCAGTTACCAGGGGAGTGACACTGAAGCTTTCTTT. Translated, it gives CASSYQGSDTEAFF.

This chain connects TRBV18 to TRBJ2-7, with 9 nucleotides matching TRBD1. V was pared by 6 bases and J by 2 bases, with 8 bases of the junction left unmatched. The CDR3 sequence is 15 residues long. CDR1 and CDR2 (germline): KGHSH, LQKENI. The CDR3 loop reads CASSQGTGTTYEQYF. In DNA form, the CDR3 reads TGTGCCAGCTCCCAAGGGACAGGGACCACCTACGAGCAGTACTTC. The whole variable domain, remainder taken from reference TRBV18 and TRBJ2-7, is NAGVMQNPRHLVRRRGQEARLRCSPMKGHSHVYWYRQLPEEGLKFMVYLQKENIIDESGMPKERFSAEFPKEGPSILRIQQVVRGDSAAYFCASSQGTGTTYEQYFGPGTRLTVT.

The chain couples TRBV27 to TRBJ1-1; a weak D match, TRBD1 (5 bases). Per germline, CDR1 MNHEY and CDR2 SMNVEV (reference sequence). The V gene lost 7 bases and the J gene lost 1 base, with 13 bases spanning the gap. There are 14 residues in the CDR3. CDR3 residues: CASIAWGGNTEAFF. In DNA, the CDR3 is TGTGCCAGCATCGCTTGGGGGGGGAACACTGAAGCTTTCTTT.

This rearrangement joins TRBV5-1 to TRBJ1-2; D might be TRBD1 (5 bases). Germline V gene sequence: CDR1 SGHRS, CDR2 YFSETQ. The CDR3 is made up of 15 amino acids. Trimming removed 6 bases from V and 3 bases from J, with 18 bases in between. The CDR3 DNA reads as TGCGCCAGCAAACAAACGGGGGACGGGTACTATGGCTACACCTTC. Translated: CASKQTGDGYYGYTF.

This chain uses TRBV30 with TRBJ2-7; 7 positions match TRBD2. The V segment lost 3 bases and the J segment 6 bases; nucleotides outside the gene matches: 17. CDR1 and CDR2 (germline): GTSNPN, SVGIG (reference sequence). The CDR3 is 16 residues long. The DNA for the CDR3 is TGTGCCTGGAGCCGTCGGATGGCGGGGGAAAGTAGCGAGCAGTACTTC. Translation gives CAWSRRMAGESSEQYF.

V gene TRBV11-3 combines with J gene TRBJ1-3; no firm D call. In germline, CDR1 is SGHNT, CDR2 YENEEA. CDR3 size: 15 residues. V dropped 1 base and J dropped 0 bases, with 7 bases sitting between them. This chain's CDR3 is CASSLGAGSGNTIYF. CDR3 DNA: TGTGCCAGCAGCTTAGGAGCCGGCTCTGGAAACACCATATATTTT.

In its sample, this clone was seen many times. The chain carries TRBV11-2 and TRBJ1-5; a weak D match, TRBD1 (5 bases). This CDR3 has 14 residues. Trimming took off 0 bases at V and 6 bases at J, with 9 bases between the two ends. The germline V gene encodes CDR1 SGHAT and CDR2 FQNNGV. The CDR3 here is CASSLEGRAQPQHF. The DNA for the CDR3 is TGTGCCAGCAGCTTAGAGGGCAGGGCTCAGCCCCAGCATTTT. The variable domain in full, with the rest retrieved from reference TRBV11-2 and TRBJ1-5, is EAGVAQSPRYKIIEKRQSVAFWCNPISGHATLYWYQQILGQGPKLLIQFQNNGVVDDSQLPKDRFSAERLKGVDSTLKIQPAKLEDSAVYLCASSLEGRAQPQHFGDGTRLSIL.

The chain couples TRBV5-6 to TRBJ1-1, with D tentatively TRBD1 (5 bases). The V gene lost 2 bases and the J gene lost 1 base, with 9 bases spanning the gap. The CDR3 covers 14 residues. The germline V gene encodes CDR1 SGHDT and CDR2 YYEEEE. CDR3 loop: CASSFGQANTEAFF. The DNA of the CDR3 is TGTGCCAGCAGCTTTGGACAAGCGAACACTGAAGCTTTCTTT.

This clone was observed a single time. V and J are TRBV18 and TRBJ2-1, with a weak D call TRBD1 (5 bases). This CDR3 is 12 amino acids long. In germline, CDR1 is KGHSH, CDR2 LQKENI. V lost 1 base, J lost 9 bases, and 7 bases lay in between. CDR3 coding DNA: TGTGCCAGCTCACCACAGGGGTTTGAGCAGTTCTTC. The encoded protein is CASSPQGFEQFF.

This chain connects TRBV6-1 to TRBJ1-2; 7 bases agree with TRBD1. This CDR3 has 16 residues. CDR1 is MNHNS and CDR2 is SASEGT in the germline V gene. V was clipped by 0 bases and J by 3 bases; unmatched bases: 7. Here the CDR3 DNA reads TGTGCCAGCAGTGAAGCAGGGGGCGACTCATACTATGGCTACACCTTC. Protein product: CASSEAGGDSYYGYTF.

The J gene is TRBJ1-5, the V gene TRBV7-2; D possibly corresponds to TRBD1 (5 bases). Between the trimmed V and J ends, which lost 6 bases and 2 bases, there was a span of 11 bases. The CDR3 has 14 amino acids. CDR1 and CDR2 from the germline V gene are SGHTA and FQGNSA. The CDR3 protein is CASSFDSGNQPQHF. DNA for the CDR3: TGTGCCAGCAGTTTCGACAGTGGCAATCAGCCCCAGCATTTT.

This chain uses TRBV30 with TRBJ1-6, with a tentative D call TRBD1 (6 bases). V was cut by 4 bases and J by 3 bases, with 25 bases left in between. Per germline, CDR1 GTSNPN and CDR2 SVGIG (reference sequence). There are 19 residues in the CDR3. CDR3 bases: TGTGCCTGGAAGGTGGGGGCAAAAAACGGTGTCCGCTATAATTCACCCCTCCACTTT. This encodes CAWKVGAKNGVRYNSPLHF.

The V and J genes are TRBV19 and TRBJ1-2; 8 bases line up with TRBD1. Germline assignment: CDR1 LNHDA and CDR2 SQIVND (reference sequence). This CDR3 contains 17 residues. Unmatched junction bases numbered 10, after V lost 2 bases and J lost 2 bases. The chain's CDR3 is CASSIRSQGANNYGYTF. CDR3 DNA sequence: TGTGCCAGTAGTATACGGAGCCAGGGGGCGAACAACTATGGCTACACCTTC. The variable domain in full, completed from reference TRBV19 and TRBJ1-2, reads DGGITQSPKYLFRKEGQNVTLSCEQNLNHDAMYWYRQDPGQGLRLIYYSQIVNDFQKGDIAEGYSVSREKKESFPLTVTSAQKNPTAFYLCASSIRSQGANNYGYTFGSGTRLTVV.

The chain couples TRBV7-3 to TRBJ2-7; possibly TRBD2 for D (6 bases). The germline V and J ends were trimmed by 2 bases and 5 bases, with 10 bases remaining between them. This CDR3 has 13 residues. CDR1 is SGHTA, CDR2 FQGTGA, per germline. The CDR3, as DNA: TGTGCCAGCAGCTTAGTCCCGGGGGACGAGCAGTACTTC. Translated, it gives CASSLVPGDEQYF.

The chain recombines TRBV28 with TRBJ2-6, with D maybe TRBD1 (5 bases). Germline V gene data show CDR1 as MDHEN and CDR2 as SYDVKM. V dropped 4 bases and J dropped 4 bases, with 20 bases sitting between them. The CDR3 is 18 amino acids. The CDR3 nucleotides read TGTGCCAGCAGTTCCCCAGGGCAGTTTATGAGGGGGGCCAACGTCCTGACTTTC. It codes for CASSSPGQFMRGANVLTF.

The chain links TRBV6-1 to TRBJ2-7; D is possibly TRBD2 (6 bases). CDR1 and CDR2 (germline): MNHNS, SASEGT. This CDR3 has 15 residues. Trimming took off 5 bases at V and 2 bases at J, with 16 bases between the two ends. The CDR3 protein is CASSPHSGSAYEQYF. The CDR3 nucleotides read TGTGCCAGCAGTCCCCATAGCGGAAGCGCCTACGAGCAGTACTTC.

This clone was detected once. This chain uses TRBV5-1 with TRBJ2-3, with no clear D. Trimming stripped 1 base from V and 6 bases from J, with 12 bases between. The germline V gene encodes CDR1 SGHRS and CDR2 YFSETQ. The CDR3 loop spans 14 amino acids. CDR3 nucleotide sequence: TGCGCCAGCAGCTTGAATCAGGCATTGGATACGCAGTATTTT. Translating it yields CASSLNQALDTQYF.

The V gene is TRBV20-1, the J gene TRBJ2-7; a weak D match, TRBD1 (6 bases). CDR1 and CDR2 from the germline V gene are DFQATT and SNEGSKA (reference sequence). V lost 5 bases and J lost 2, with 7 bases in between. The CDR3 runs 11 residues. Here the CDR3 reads CSAGTTYEQYF. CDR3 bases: TGCAGTGCTGGGACAACCTACGAGCAGTACTTC.

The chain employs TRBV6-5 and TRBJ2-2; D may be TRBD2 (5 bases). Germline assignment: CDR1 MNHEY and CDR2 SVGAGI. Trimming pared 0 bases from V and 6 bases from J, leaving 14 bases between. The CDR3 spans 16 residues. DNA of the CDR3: TGTGCCAGCAGTTACTCCTTCAAGGCGGGCTCCGGGGAGCTGTTTTTT. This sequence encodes CASSYSFKAGSGELFF.

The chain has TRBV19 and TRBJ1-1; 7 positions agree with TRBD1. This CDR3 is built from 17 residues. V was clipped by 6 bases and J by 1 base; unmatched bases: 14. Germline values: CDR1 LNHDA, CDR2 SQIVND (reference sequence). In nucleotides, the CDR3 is TGTGCCAGTAGCAGACAACTGACAGGGATGGGGAACACTGAAGCTTTCTTT. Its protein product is CASSRQLTGMGNTEAFF.

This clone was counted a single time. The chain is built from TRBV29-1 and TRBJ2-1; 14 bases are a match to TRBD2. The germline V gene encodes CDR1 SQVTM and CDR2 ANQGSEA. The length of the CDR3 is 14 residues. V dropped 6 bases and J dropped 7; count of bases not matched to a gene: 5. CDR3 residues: CSVAGLAGVNEQFF. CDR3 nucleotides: TGCAGCGTCGCGGGACTAGCGGGAGTGAATGAGCAGTTCTTC.

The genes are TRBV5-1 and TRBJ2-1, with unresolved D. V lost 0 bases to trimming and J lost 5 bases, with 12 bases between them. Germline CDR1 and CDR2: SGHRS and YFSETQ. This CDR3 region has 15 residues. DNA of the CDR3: TGCGCCAGCAGCTTGGCGGTGCACGCAAACAATGAGCAGTTCTTC. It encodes CASSLAVHANNEQFF.

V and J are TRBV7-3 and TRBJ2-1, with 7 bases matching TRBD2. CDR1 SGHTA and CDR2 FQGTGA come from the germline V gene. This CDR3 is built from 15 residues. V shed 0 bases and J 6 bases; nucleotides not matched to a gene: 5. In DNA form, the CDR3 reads TGTGCCAGCAGCTTAACTCCTTTAGCGGGCAATGAGCAGTTCTTC. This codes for CASSLTPLAGNEQFF.

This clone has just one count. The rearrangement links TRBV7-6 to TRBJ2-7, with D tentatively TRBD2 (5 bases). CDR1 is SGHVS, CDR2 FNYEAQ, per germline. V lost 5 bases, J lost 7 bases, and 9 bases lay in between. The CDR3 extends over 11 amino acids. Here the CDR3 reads CASSPGVEQYF. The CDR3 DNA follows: TGTGCCAGCAGCCCCGGGGTAGAGCAGTACTTC.

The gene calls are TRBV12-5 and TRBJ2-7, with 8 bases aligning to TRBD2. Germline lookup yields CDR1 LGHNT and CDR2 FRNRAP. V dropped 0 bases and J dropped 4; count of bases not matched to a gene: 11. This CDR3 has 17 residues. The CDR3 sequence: CASGLVIYERGFYEQYF. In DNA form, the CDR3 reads TGTGCTAGTGGTTTGGTAATCTACGAGCGGGGGTTTTACGAGCAGTACTTC.

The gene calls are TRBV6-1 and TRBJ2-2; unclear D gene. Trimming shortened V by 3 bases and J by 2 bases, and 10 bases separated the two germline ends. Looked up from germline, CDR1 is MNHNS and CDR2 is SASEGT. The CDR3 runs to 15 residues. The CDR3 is CASSEIPGNTGELFF. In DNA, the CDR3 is TGTGCCAGCAGTGAGATCCCAGGCAACACCGGGGAGCTGTTTTTT.

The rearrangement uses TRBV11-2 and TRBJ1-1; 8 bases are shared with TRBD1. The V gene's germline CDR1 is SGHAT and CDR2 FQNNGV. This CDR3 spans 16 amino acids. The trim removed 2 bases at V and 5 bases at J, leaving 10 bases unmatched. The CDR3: CASSLTQGAAGTEAFF. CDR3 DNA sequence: TGTGCCAGCAGCTTAACCCAGGGGGCAGCGGGGACTGAAGCTTTCTTT. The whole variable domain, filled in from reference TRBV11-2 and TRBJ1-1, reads EAGVAQSPRYKIIEKRQSVAFWCNPISGHATLYWYQQILGQGPKLLIQFQNNGVVDDSQLPKDRFSAERLKGVDSTLKIQPAKLEDSAVYLCASSLTQGAAGTEAFFGQGTRLTVV.

The chain's CDR3 is CASSLGGQGAREQYF. CDR3 in DNA: TGCGCCAGCAGCTTGGGGGGACAGGGGGCGCGTGAGCAGTACTTC. The J gene is TRBJ2-7, the V gene TRBV5-1; 12 bases map to TRBD1. V was pared by 0 bases and J by 7 bases, with 5 bases of the junction left unmatched. The CDR3 consists of 15 residues. CDR1 is SGHRS and CDR2 is YFSETQ in the germline V gene.

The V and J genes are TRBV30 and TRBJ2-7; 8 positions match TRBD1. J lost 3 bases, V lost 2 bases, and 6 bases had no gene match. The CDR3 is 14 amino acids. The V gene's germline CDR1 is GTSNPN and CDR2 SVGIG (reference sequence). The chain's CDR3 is CAWSHAGGSYEQYF. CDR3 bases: TGTGCCTGGAGTCACGCAGGGGGCAGCTACGAGCAGTACTTC.

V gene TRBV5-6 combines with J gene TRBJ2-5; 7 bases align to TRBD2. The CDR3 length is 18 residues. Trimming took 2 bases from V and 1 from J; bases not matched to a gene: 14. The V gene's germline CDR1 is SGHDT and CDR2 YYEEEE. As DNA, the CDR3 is TGTGCCAGCAGCTTACCTTTGGGAGGGTCGGCCTTCCAAGAGACCCAGTACTTC. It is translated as CASSLPLGGSAFQETQYF.